This T cell receptor (beta chain) was sequenced during a study of blood T cell repertoires in COVID-19. As for the study in general: The United States, Italy and Spain supplied acute and convalescent COVID-19 samples. PBMCs, B-cell-depleted T cells, or T cells were the source of the cDNA or gDNA that made up the material.

Trimming removed 6 bases from V and 5 bases from J; junction bases left unmatched: 9. The V gene's germline CDR1 is GTSNPN and CDR2 SVGIG (reference sequence). The CDR3 length is 13 residues. Profiling relied on immunoSEQ multiplex PCR, and the TCRdb table lists in-frame clones only, not all of them. The sample contains roughly 150,000 clones, around 90% of which appear only once. This clonotype originated in a man over 45 who had recovered from COVID-19. V is TRBV30 and J is TRBJ1-2; TRBD1 agrees at 7 bases. Sequenced sample: peripheral blood. The CDR3 is CACSTGAAYGYTF. For the CDR3, the DNA is TGTGCCTGCAGCACAGGGGCCGCGTATGGCTACACCTTC.